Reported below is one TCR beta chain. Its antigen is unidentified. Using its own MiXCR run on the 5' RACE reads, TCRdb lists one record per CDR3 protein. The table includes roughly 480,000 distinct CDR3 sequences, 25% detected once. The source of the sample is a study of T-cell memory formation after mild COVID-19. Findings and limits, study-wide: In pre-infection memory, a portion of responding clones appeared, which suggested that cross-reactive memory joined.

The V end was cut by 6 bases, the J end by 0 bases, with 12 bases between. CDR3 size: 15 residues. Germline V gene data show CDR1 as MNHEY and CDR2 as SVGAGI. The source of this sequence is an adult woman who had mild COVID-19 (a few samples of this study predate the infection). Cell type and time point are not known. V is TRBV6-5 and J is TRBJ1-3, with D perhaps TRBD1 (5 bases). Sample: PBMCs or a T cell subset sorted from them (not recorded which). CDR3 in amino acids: CASSETANSGNTIYF. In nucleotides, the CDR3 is TGTGCCAGCAGCGAGACAGCCAACTCTGGAAACACCATATATTTT.